These 11 T cell receptor beta chains came from one sample sequenced in a study of blood T cell repertoires in COVID-19. The protocol was immunoSEQ multiplex PCR, while the TCRdb copy is restricted to in-frame clones and leaves out a portion. Among over 200,000 clones, about four fifths were seen once, and the ten largest hold 4.5% to 6.5%. Sequencing used peripheral blood. All receptors derive from an older man with acute or convalescent COVID-19.

The chain employs TRBV5-6 and TRBJ1-2, with a weak D call TRBD1 (6 bases). This CDR3 spans 15 amino acids. V was shortened by 1 base and J by 0 bases, with 10 bases between the two germline ends. Germline CDR1 reads SGHDT; CDR2 reads YYEEEE. The CDR3 nucleotides are TGTGCCAGCAGCTTGTCGGGGGGCTCTAACTATGGCTACACCTTC. This encodes CASSLSGGSNYGYTF.

The chain carries TRBV19 and TRBJ2-2, with D perhaps TRBD2 (5 bases). CDR1 is LNHDA, CDR2 SQIVND, per germline (reference sequence). V was clipped by 7 bases and J by 4 bases, with 13 bases between them. The CDR3 loop spans 14 amino acids. The CDR3 nucleotides are TGTGCCAGTACAGGAGTGGCGGGCACCGGGGAGCTGTTTTTT. Translation gives CASTGVAGTGELFF.

The chain couples TRBV15 to TRBJ2-3; TRBD2 agrees at 8 bases. After removal of 0 bases from V and 6 bases from J, the junction contained 11 bases not matched to a gene. This CDR3 spans 17 amino acids. Germline V lookup: CDR1 LNHNV, CDR2 YYDKDF (reference sequence). Here the CDR3 reads CATSRDPGRAGDDTQYF. CDR3 coding DNA: TGTGCCACCAGCAGAGATCCCGGGCGAGCGGGGGACGATACGCAGTATTTT. Supplemented by reference TRBV15 and TRBJ2-3, the full variable domain reads DAMVIQNPRYQVTQFGKPVTLSCSQTLNHNVMYWYQQKSSQAPKLLFHYYDKDFNNEADTPDNFQSRRPNTSFCFLDIRSPGLGDTAMYLCATSRDPGRAGDDTQYFGPGTRLTVL.

The CDR3 DNA follows: TGTGCCAGCAAAGGTCCCCCGGGGACAGGGATAAAGAACACCGGGGAGCTGTTTTTT. Its protein is CASKGPPGTGIKNTGELFF. The V gene is TRBV28, the J gene TRBJ2-2, with TRBD1 matching over 9 bases. The CDR3 spans 19 residues. Germline CDR1 MDHEN, CDR2 SYDVKM. V lost 7 bases, J lost 1 base, and 16 bases stayed unmatched.

The CDR3 DNA is TGCGCCAGCAGTCCTGACAGGGGATCCTACAATGAGCAGTTCTTC. Translated: CASSPDRGSYNEQFF. The chain has TRBV10-1 and TRBJ2-1; 8 bases are a match to TRBD1. Trimming at V came to 5 bases and at J to 1 base, leaving 4 bases not matched to a gene. From germline, CDR1 is WNHNN and CDR2 SYGVQD (reference sequence). The CDR3 sequence is 15 residues long.

The gene calls are TRBV5-4 and TRBJ1-3; D unresolved. Trimming removed 0 bases from V and 4 bases from J, with 11 bases in between. Germline lookup yields CDR1 SGHNT and CDR2 YYREEE (reference sequence). The CDR3 extends over 15 amino acids. CDR3 bases: TGTGCCAGCAGCTTGGCCGGAGGGTTCGGAAACACCATATATTTT. This gives the protein CASSLAGGFGNTIYF. Complete variable domain (other parts from reference TRBV5-4 and TRBJ1-3): ETGVTQSPTHLIKTRGQQVTLRCSSQSGHNTVSWYQQALGQGPQFIFQYYREEENGRGNFPPRFSGLQFPNYSSELNVNALELDDSALYLCASSLAGGFGNTIYFGEGSWLTVV.

A single count supports this clone. V usage is TRBV24-1 and J usage is TRBJ2-2; possible D gene TRBD1, 6 bases. Germline assignment: CDR1 KGHDR and CDR2 SFDVKD. Trimming removed 4 bases at V and 5 bases at J, with 16 bases between. The CDR3 runs 16 residues. CDR3 DNA: TGTGCCACCAGTGACCGGGACACCCGGAATACCGGGGAGCTGTTTTTT. Its protein is CATSDRDTRNTGELFF.

The chain has TRBV19 and TRBJ1-6, with TRBD1 as a possible D gene (6 bases). From germline, CDR1 is LNHDA and CDR2 SQIVND (reference sequence). Between the trimmed V and J ends, which lost 9 bases and 5 bases, there was a span of 14 bases. The CDR3 extends over 14 amino acids. The CDR3 DNA reads as TGTGCCAGCCAAACAGGGACCCATAATTCACCCCTCCACTTT. Translating it yields CASQTGTHNSPLHF.

The V call is TRBV6-1, the J call TRBJ2-1, with 11 positions matching TRBD2. This CDR3 comprises 16 residues. J lost 2 bases, V lost 3 bases, and 3 bases had no gene match. CDR1 MNHNS and CDR2 SASEGT come from the germline V gene. CDR3 DNA sequence: TGTGCCAGCAGTGACTATAGCGGGAGGGCCTACAATGAGCAGTTCTTC. Its translation is CASSDYSGRAYNEQFF.

Comments on this clone: A junction end diverges from the germline sequence, so it may reflect a read error. The chain couples TRBV28 to TRBJ1-2; D is unresolved. CDR3 length equals 12 residues. The V gene's germline CDR1 is MDHEN and CDR2 SYDVKM. For the CDR3, the DNA is TGTGCCAGCAGTGAACGACTGGGTCTCGACGCCTTC. Its translation is CASSERLGLDAF.

The rearrangement links TRBV7-9 to TRBJ2-7, with 7 nucleotides matching TRBD1. J was trimmed by 5 bases and V by 2 bases; bases with no gene match: 9. The CDR3 sequence is 15 residues long. The V gene's germline CDR1 is SEHNR and CDR2 FQNEAQ (reference sequence). The CDR3 nucleotides read TGTGCCAGCAGCTTACTCGGGACAGAGACTAACGAGCAGTACTTC. Translation: CASSLLGTETNEQYF.